The 19 T cell receptor beta chains reported below all come from one sample, sequenced in a study of blood T cells in healthy people across ages. Next came a second PCR, run for about 7 to 12 cycles, which used a sample-barcoded 5' primer along with a J-beta primer mix. One entry per CDR3 protein, called by TCRdb with MiXCR from the 5' RACE reads. This sample yields 1.6 million or so distinct CDR3 sequences, of which 34% are seen a single time; roughly 12% belongs to the top ten. Sample: blood. Every receptor here comes from a woman in her 30s in good health.

On this clonotype itself: A single base separates this from a much larger clone, so it may be a read error. The chain joins TRBV7-6 to TRBJ2-5; D unclear. The J call is uncertain, as TRBJ2-7 better fits the DNA end. Per the germline V gene, CDR1 is SGHVS and CDR2 is FNYEAQ. The CDR3 is 14 amino acids. The CDR3: CASSLMAASYEQYF. Here the CDR3 DNA reads TGTGCCAGCAGCTTAATGGCAGCCTCCTACGAGCAGTACTTC.

The V call is TRBV20-1, the J call TRBJ1-1; a weak D match, TRBD1 (6 bases). The CDR3 is 11 residues long. Deletions cut 5 bases from V and 6 bases from J, with 10 bases between. Germline assignment: CDR1 DFQATT and CDR2 SNEGSKA (reference sequence). The DNA for the CDR3 is TGCAGTGCTCCAACAGGGCCTGAAGCTTTCTTT. It codes for CSAPTGPEAFF.

A word on this clonotype: Just one base apart from a much larger clone, this may be a read error. The V and J genes are TRBV29-1 and TRBJ2-5; 9 bases agree with TRBD2. This CDR3 spans 16 amino acids. Looked up from germline, CDR1 is SQVTM and CDR2 is ANQGSEA. Unmatched junction bases numbered 11, after V lost 2 bases and J lost 4 bases. CDR3 bases: TGCAGCGTTGAATTGCGGGAGGGTTATTGGAGAGAGACCCAGTACTTC. Translated: CSVELREGYWRETQYF.

In this sample, this clonotype turned up a few times. The chain has TRBV20-1 and TRBJ2-5; D is possibly TRBD2 (7 bases). This CDR3 has 17 residues. Germline assignment: CDR1 DFQATT and CDR2 SNEGSKA (reference sequence). Trimming took 3 bases from V and 2 from J, leaving 22 bases between them. In nucleotides, the CDR3 is TGCAGTGCTAGGCCCATGGGGGGGGGCTTGGGGCAAGAGACCCAGTACTTC. Translated, it gives CSARPMGGGLGQETQYF.

The chain couples TRBV20-1 to TRBJ1-1; the match to TRBD1 covers 9 bases. Germline V gene data show CDR1 as DFQATT and CDR2 as SNEGSKA (reference sequence). Losses at the gene ends were 0 bases for V and 3 bases for J; bases not matched to a gene: 5. This CDR3 is 15 amino acids long. CDR3 in DNA: TGCAGTGCTAGAGATACAGGGGGCTCGGACACTGAAGCTTTCTTT. Its protein product is CSARDTGGSDTEAFF.

The table lists this clonotype with a count of one. The V and J genes are TRBV7-8 and TRBJ1-1; 9 bases line up with TRBD1. The germline V gene has CDR1 SGHVS and CDR2 FQNEAQ. J gave up 6 bases and V 5 bases, and 10 bases lay outside the gene matches. The CDR3 sequence is 15 residues long. The CDR3 spells CASSEADRGVPEAFF. The CDR3 DNA sequence: TGTGCCAGCAGCGAAGCGGACAGGGGCGTCCCTGAAGCTTTCTTT.

Ten or more counts support this clonotype. The rearrangement joins TRBV4-1 to TRBJ2-4; D unclear. Germline V gene data show CDR1 as MGHRA and CDR2 as YSYEKL. The germline V and J ends were trimmed by 2 bases and 3 bases, with 11 bases remaining between them. The CDR3 runs 15 residues. The CDR3 loop reads CASSQYILGKNIQYF. CDR3 coding DNA: TGCGCCAGCAGCCAATATATACTGGGCAAAAACATTCAGTACTTC.

This clonotype came up a few times. The chain uses TRBV7-6 and TRBJ1-2, with D unresolved. CDR3 length: 14 residues. Germline assignment: CDR1 SGHVS and CDR2 FNYEAQ. Trimming pared 4 bases from V and 8 bases from J, leaving 17 bases between. CDR3 amino acids: CASSSSTGVIGYTF. As DNA, the CDR3 is TGTGCCAGCAGCTCGTCCACGGGCGTGATCGGCTACACCTTC.

This clonotype occurred a few times. The chain is built from TRBV20-1 and TRBJ2-4; tentative D call: TRBD2 (6 bases). CDR1 and CDR2 (germline): DFQATT, SNEGSKA (reference sequence). This CDR3 has 12 amino acids. Trimming removed 5 bases at V and 6 bases at J, with 11 bases between. The chain's CDR3 is CSAQLGGNIQYF. CDR3 sequence (DNA): TGCAGTGCTCAACTGGGGGGAAACATTCAGTACTTC.

For this clonotype: A read error may account for a junction end that differs from germline. The chain links TRBV18 to TRBJ2-1; D may be TRBD1 or TRBD2 (5 bases each). The germline V gene has CDR1 KGHSH and CDR2 LQKENI. CDR3 length: 18 residues. In DNA form, the CDR3 reads TGTGCCAGCTCACCACGGGTTGGGTTCCGGGGCTCCTACAAGGAGCAGTTCTTC. This codes for CASSPRVGFRGSYKEQFF.

This clonotype was detected many times. J is TRBJ2-3 and V is TRBV7-2, with D possibly TRBD2 on 6 matching bases. The CDR3 loop spans 14 amino acids. V lost 3 bases and J lost 4, with 11 bases in between. Germline assignment: CDR1 SGHTA and CDR2 FQGNSA. CDR3 amino acids: CASSFTSRADTQYF. The CDR3 DNA is TGTGCCAGCAGCTTCACTAGCAGGGCAGATACGCAGTATTTT.

Only a few counts were recorded for this clonotype. This chain links TRBV5-5 with TRBJ2-1; the D is unclear. The V and J ends lost 1 base and 6 bases respectively, with 14 bases between them. The CDR3 has 15 residues. Germline CDR1 SGHKS, CDR2 YYEKEE (reference sequence). The CDR3 nucleotides are TGTGCCAGCAGCTTGTGGGCTAGGGTCGTCAATGAGCAGTTCTTC. Amino acids: CASSLWARVVNEQFF.

The V gene is TRBV19, the J gene TRBJ2-2; TRBD1 is a possible D gene (6 bases). With 5 bases removed from V and 5 bases from J, the gap between germline ends came to 18 bases. The CDR3 runs to 16 residues. Germline CDR1 LNHDA, CDR2 SQIVND (reference sequence). CDR3 DNA: TGTGCCAGTAGTTCTCTGACAGGAATGAAAACCGGGGAGCTGTTTTTT. As protein: CASSSLTGMKTGELFF.

The chain combines TRBV5-6 with TRBJ2-5, with D perhaps TRBD1 (6 bases). The V and J ends lost 0 bases and 5 bases respectively, with 14 bases between them. The germline CDR1 and CDR2 sequences are SGHDT and YYEEEE. The CDR3 loop spans 15 amino acids. Here the CDR3 reads CASSLGPYREETQYF. CDR3 bases: TGTGCCAGCAGCTTGGGCCCCTACAGGGAGGAGACCCAGTACTTC.

V gene TRBV3-1 combines with J gene TRBJ2-7, with 14 bases identical to TRBD2. The J call is in doubt because the DNA end fits TRBJ2-5 better. Germline V CDR1 and CDR2: LGHDT, YNNKEL (reference sequence). There are 18 residues in the CDR3. Here the CDR3 reads CASSARLAGGPRGETQYF. CDR3 coding DNA: TGTGCCAGCAGCGCACGACTAGCGGGGGGGCCTCGGGGGGAGACCCAGTACTTC.

This clonotype was detected only a few times. J is TRBJ2-5 and V is TRBV6-1; D is possibly TRBD2 (6 bases). The CDR3 consists of 15 residues. Germline-derived CDR1 and CDR2 are MNHNS and SASEGT. V was clipped by 4 bases and J by 0 bases, with 12 bases between them. DNA of the CDR3: TGTGCCAGCAGTGTGGGGGGAGTCTACCAAGAGACCCAGTACTTC. As protein: CASSVGGVYQETQYF.

CDR3 residues: CASSEAGLAEEQYF. The CDR3 nucleotides are TGTGCCAGCAGTGAAGCGGGACTAGCGGAGGAGCAGTACTTC. This chain joins TRBV2 and TRBJ2-4, with TRBD2 identical over 11 bases. The germline gives CDR1 SNHLY, CDR2 FYNNEI. The trim removed 0 bases at V and 13 bases at J, leaving 5 bases unmatched. The CDR3 length is 14 residues.

This clonotype was counted ten times or more. The chain links TRBV7-8 to TRBJ2-3; 15 nucleotides match TRBD2. V lost 5 bases, J lost 5 bases, and 14 bases stayed unmatched. Germline loops: CDR1 SGHVS, CDR2 FQNEAQ. This CDR3 has 19 amino acids. In nucleotides, the CDR3 is TGTGCCAGCAGCCAGGTGGCAGGGGGACTAGCGGGAGGCGTAGATACGCAGTATTTT. It codes for CASSQVAGGLAGGVDTQYF. The variable domain in full, completed from reference TRBV7-8 and TRBJ2-3, reads GAGVSQSPRYKVAKRGQDVALRCDPISGHVSLFWYQQALGQGPEFLTYFQNEAQLDKSGLPSDRFFAERPEGSVSTLKIQRTQQEDSAVYLCASSQVAGGLAGGVDTQYFGPGTRLTVL.

This clonotype was counted only a few times. This rearrangement joins TRBV10-3 to TRBJ2-5; no firm D call. V was shortened by 10 bases and J by 2 bases, with 14 bases between the two germline ends. Germline V gives CDR1 ENHRY, CDR2 SYGVKD. This CDR3 region has 13 residues. CDR3 DNA: TGTGCCACCACATACGGGTTTCAAGAGACCCAGTACTTC. Encoded protein: CATTYGFQETQYF.